The 24 T cell receptor beta chains below all came from one sample that was sequenced in a study of T cell clonotyping in hematopoietic cell transplantation. Generated by immunoSEQ multiplex PCR, the TCRdb table keeps only in-frame clones and is missing some. Of about 13,000 clones in the sample, 80% to 95% are singletons; the top ten hold about 7.2%. The sample was PBMCs, taken 100 days after allogeneic stem cell transplant. Receptors originate from a female patient aged 50 to 65 who had an allogeneic stem cell transplant from an unrelated donor, so the T cells may come from the graft donor. Some clones in this sample may be carry-over from other donors' samples.

The gene calls are TRBV18 and TRBJ2-1; tentatively, D is TRBD2 (5 bases). The CDR3 is 15 residues long. The ends were cut back, 3 bases at V and 2 bases at J, with 11 bases in the middle. The V gene's germline CDR1 is KGHSH and CDR2 LQKENI. The CDR3 nucleotides are TGTGCCAGCTCACCTGTGGGAGCCCCCTACAATGAGCAGTTCTTC. Amino acid sequence: CASSPVGAPYNEQFF.

The chain is built from TRBV29-1 and TRBJ1-2; 9 nucleotides match TRBD1. After removal of 6 bases from V and 3 bases from J, the junction contained 2 bases not matched to a gene. Germline-derived CDR1 and CDR2 are SQVTM and ANQGSEA. The CDR3 runs 12 residues. CDR3 sequence reads: CSVGQGDYGYTF. CDR3 DNA: TGCAGCGTGGGACAGGGAGACTATGGCTACACCTTC.

V usage is TRBV19 and J usage is TRBJ2-7, with D perhaps TRBD1 or TRBD2 (6 bases each). Trimming took 7 bases from V and 3 from J, leaving 19 bases between them. Germline loops: CDR1 LNHDA, CDR2 SQIVND (reference sequence). CDR3 length: 15 amino acids. Here the CDR3 reads CASNLKGGLYYEQYV. The CDR3 nucleotides are TGTGCCAGTAATCTGAAGGGGGGACTCTACTACGAGCAGTACGTC.

As DNA, the CDR3 is TGTGCCAGCAGCTTGTACGGGTTTGGGTATGGCTACACCTTC. Its translation: CASSLYGFGYGYTF. The chain couples TRBV5-6 to TRBJ1-2; D is ambiguous. Germline assignment: CDR1 SGHDT and CDR2 YYEEEE. CDR3 size: 14 residues. V was clipped by 1 base and J by 5 bases, with 12 bases between them.

The gene calls are TRBV19 and TRBJ1-5, with 9 nucleotides matching TRBD1. Germline V lookup: CDR1 LNHDA, CDR2 SQIVND (reference sequence). The CDR3 runs 15 residues. Trimming at V came to 6 bases and at J to 2 bases, leaving 5 bases not matched to a gene. CDR3 in amino acids: CASSLQGAGNQPQHF. The CDR3 region has the DNA TGTGCCAGTAGCCTACAGGGGGCTGGCAATCAGCCCCAGCATTTT. Based on the CDR3 plus reference TRBV19 and TRBJ1-5, the full variable domain is DGGITQSPKYLFRKEGQNVTLSCEQNLNHDAMYWYRQDPGQGLRLIYYSQIVNDFQKGDIAEGYSVSREKKESFPLTVTSAQKNPTAFYLCASSLQGAGNQPQHFGDGTRLSIL.

DNA for the CDR3: TGTGCCAGCAGCTTAAGGGGGGACGGTGGCGAGCAGTACGTC. Its protein product is CASSLRGDGGEQYV. The chain couples TRBV7-8 to TRBJ2-7, with D perhaps being TRBD1 or TRBD2 (6 bases each). Germline loops: CDR1 SGHVS, CDR2 FQNEAQ. V dropped 2 bases and J dropped 6 bases, with 14 bases sitting between them. The CDR3 consists of 14 residues.

The chain joins TRBV7-7 to TRBJ2-5, with TRBD2 identical over 7 bases. The V and J ends lost 10 bases and 1 base, in that order; junction bases with no gene match: 6. The CDR3 loop spans 13 amino acids. CDR1 SSHAT and CDR2 FNYEAQ come from the germline V gene (reference sequence). The chain's CDR3 is CATGSGTQETQYF. The DNA for the CDR3 is TGTGCCACGGGGAGCGGGACCCAAGAGACCCAGTACTTC.

The J gene is TRBJ2-7, the V gene TRBV6-5, with 7 bases lining up with TRBD2. Trimming cost V 5 bases and J 5 bases; bases outside gene matches: 12. Germline V gene lookup returns CDR1 MNHEY and CDR2 SVGAGI. The CDR3 loop spans 15 amino acids. CDR3 in DNA: TGTGCCAGCAGTCCCCTGGGGGAGGGCTTCCACGAGCAGTACTTC. Protein: CASSPLGEGFHEQYF.

V usage is TRBV19 and J usage is TRBJ1-5; D remains unclear. V lost 5 bases, J lost 4 bases, and 12 bases lay in between. This CDR3 comprises 14 residues. Germline V gives CDR1 LNHDA, CDR2 SQIVND (reference sequence). The CDR3 bases are TGTGCCAGTAGTTCACGGCAGCTAAATCAGCCCCAGCATTTT. This sequence encodes CASSSRQLNQPQHF.

The chain carries TRBV4-1 and TRBJ1-1; D call uncertain. The V gene's germline CDR1 is MGHRA and CDR2 YSYEKL. The CDR3 is made up of 14 amino acids. The V end was cut by 3 bases, the J end by 4 bases, with 12 bases between. CDR3 loop: CASSHPARITEAFF. Written as DNA, the CDR3 is TGCGCCAGCAGCCACCCCGCACGGATCACTGAAGCTTTCTTT.

The chain links TRBV2 to TRBJ1-5; D gene uncertain. The CDR3 covers 13 residues. The V end was cut by 7 bases, the J end by 1 base, with 8 bases between. The germline CDR1 and CDR2 sequences are SNHLY and FYNNEI. CDR3 sequence reads: CASMIRSNQPQHF. Written as DNA, the CDR3 is TGTGCCAGCATGATCAGGAGCAATCAGCCCCAGCATTTT.

This clone was detected only once. The rearrangement joins TRBV5-4 to TRBJ2-2; 11 bases line up with TRBD2. Germline-derived CDR1 and CDR2 are SGHNT and YYREEE (reference sequence). This CDR3 has 17 amino acids. V lost 3 bases, J lost 6 bases, and 10 bases stayed unmatched. The CDR3 reads CASSSFGTSGGAGELFF. CDR3 bases: TGTGCCAGCAGCTCTTTTGGGACTAGCGGCGGGGCCGGGGAGCTGTTTTTT. The variable domain in full, completed from reference TRBV5-4 and TRBJ2-2, reads ETGVTQSPTHLIKTRGQQVTLRCSSQSGHNTVSWYQQALGQGPQFIFQYYREEENGRGNFPPRFSGLQFPNYSSELNVNALELDDSALYLCASSSFGTSGGAGELFFGEGSRLTVL.

This clone appeared a single time. The CDR3 protein is CASTTGTENQPQHF. The CDR3 DNA reads as TGTGCCAGCACCACTGGGACGGAAAATCAGCCCCAGCATTTT. The chain couples TRBV5-8 to TRBJ1-5; D is possibly TRBD1 (5 bases). CDR3 length: 14 residues. The germline V and J ends were trimmed by 6 bases and 4 bases, with 14 bases remaining between them. Germline CDR1 and CDR2: SGHTS and YDEGEE.

This clone was counted between two and nine times. CDR3 sequence: CSARGGGEQYF. CDR3 DNA: TGCAGTGCTAGAGGGGGTGGCGAGCAGTACTTC. The chain is built from TRBV20-1 and TRBJ2-7; D gene ambiguous. Germline V gene data show CDR1 as DFQATT and CDR2 as SNEGSKA (reference sequence). V gave up 1 base and J gave up 6 bases, with 7 bases separating them. The CDR3 totals 11 residues.

V gene TRBV5-1 combines with J gene TRBJ2-3; 8 bases agree with TRBD1. Trimming at V came to 4 bases and at J to 4 bases, leaving 14 bases not matched to a gene. There are 17 residues in the CDR3. Looked up from germline, CDR1 is SGHRS and CDR2 is YFSETQ. The CDR3 DNA sequence: TGCGCCAGCAGCAAATCGACAGGGGACCCTAGCGCAGATACGCAGTATTTT. Its protein product is CASSKSTGDPSADTQYF. The whole variable domain, remainder taken from reference TRBV5-1 and TRBJ2-3, is KAGVTQTPRYLIKTRGQQVTLSCSPISGHRSVSWYQQTPGQGLQFLFEYFSETQRNKGNFPGRFSGRQFSNSRSEMNVSTLELGDSALYLCASSKSTGDPSADTQYFGPGTRLTVL.

The chain combines TRBV2 with TRBJ1-2; 9 bases fit TRBD1. V lost 6 bases and J lost 5; bases outside the gene matches: 7. The CDR3 has 14 residues. CDR1 and CDR2 (germline): SNHLY, FYNNEI. The CDR3 spells CASSQGQGFYGYTF. The CDR3 DNA is TGTGCCAGCAGCCAAGGACAGGGGTTTTATGGCTACACCTTC.

The genes are TRBV19 and TRBJ2-1; a weak D match, TRBD1 (6 bases). This CDR3 comprises 17 residues. From germline, CDR1 is LNHDA and CDR2 SQIVND (reference sequence). The V gene lost 2 bases and the J gene lost 4 bases, with 18 bases spanning the gap. The CDR3 DNA reads TGTGCCAGTAGTATAATCACAGGGTCTATAGATTACAATGAGCAGTTCTTC. It is translated as CASSIITGSIDYNEQFF.

The J gene is TRBJ1-1, the V gene TRBV5-1; D gene ambiguous. The germline CDR1 and CDR2 sequences are SGHRS and YFSETQ. The CDR3 extends over 13 amino acids. Trimming removed 5 bases from V and 1 base from J, with 9 bases in between. CDR3 coding DNA: TGCGCCAGCAGTTTATCCTGGAACACTGAAGCTTTCTTT. This encodes CASSLSWNTEAFF.

The chain uses TRBV7-9 and TRBJ2-7; D not certain. The CDR3 consists of 12 residues. Germline values: CDR1 SEHNR, CDR2 FQNEAQ (reference sequence). V lost 2 bases and J lost 4, with 6 bases in between. DNA of the CDR3: TGTGCCAGCAGCTTATCAGAGTACGAGCAGTACTTC. Amino acid sequence: CASSLSEYEQYF.

The rearrangement links TRBV6-5 to TRBJ2-5, with a weak D call TRBD2 (7 bases). Germline V CDR1 and CDR2: MNHEY, SVGAGI. Trimming shortened V by 6 bases and J by 6 bases, and 11 bases separated the two germline ends. This CDR3 is 12 amino acids long. The CDR3 nucleotides read TGTGCCAGCAGAGGGGGGGGAAAGACCCAGTACTTC. Encoded protein: CASRGGGKTQYF.

The chain couples TRBV7-2 to TRBJ2-3; TRBD2 aligns across 11 bases. V shed 5 bases and J 2 bases; nucleotides not matched to a gene: 3. Germline lookup yields CDR1 SGHTA and CDR2 FQGNSA. This CDR3 is 15 amino acids long. CDR3 bases: TGTGCCAGCAGCCGACTAGCGGGACCCACAGATACGCAGTATTTT. The encoded protein is CASSRLAGPTDTQYF.

The chain couples TRBV18 to TRBJ2-5; 7 nucleotides align to TRBD1. The germline V gene has CDR1 KGHSH and CDR2 LQKENI. The CDR3 loop spans 14 amino acids. V gave up 3 bases and J gave up 5 bases; unmatched junction bases: 6. This chain's CDR3 is CASSPSDRVETQYF. In DNA, the CDR3 is TGTGCCAGCTCACCGAGCGACAGGGTCGAGACCCAGTACTTC. The variable domain in full, completed from reference TRBV18 and TRBJ2-5, reads NAGVMQNPRHLVRRRGQEARLRCSPMKGHSHVYWYRQLPEEGLKFMVYLQKENIIDESGMPKERFSAEFPKEGPSILRIQQVVRGDSAAYFCASSPSDRVETQYFGPGTRLLVL.

The chain carries TRBV7-2 and TRBJ1-2; TRBD1 agrees at 7 bases. There are 13 residues in the CDR3. CDR1 and CDR2 (germline): SGHTA, FQGNSA. Germline trimming cut 6 bases from V and 3 bases from J; bases unmatched to any gene: 4. The CDR3 reads CASSPQGDYGYTF. The CDR3 nucleotides read TGTGCCAGCAGTCCTCAGGGGGACTATGGCTACACCTTC.

V gene TRBV18 combines with J gene TRBJ2-5; D might be TRBD1 (5 bases). Trimming stripped 3 bases from V and 4 bases from J, with 9 bases between. Germline V gene sequence: CDR1 KGHSH, CDR2 LQKENI. The CDR3 runs to 13 residues. CDR3 residues: CASSPGQVETQYF. CDR3 DNA: TGTGCCAGCTCACCGGGGCAGGTAGAGACCCAGTACTTC.